The 3 T cell receptor beta chains listed next were all sequenced from one sample in a study of graft-versus-host responses after intestinal transplantation. Clones were sequenced by immunoSEQ multiplex PCR, and TCRdb holds only the in-frame ones, with some missing. The table has 70,000 to 95,000 clones, over 80% seen once. These receptors have no identified antigens. The specimen comprised unstimulated CD8+ T cells sorted from spleen or lymph node cells, sampled before transplant. The source of these receptors is a human donor who was the organ donor for an intestinal transplant.

The gene calls are TRBV27 and TRBJ1-6, with D possibly TRBD1 on 5 matching bases. Germline CDR1 and CDR2: MNHEY and SMNVEV (reference sequence). The CDR3 extends over 15 amino acids. The V end lost 1 base, the J end lost 10 bases, and 14 bases lay between the germline ends. The CDR3 sequence is CASSLLGQGGSPLHF. DNA of the CDR3: TGTGCCAGCAGTTTATTAGGCCAGGGAGGATCACCCCTCCACTTT.

The V and J genes are TRBV9 and TRBJ2-5; TRBD2 might be the D (6 bases). The DNA end favors TRBJ2-7, so the J call may be wrong. The germline V gene has CDR1 SGDLS and CDR2 YYNGEE. The CDR3 contains 14 residues. The CDR3 is CASSVGGSGYEQYF. The CDR3 bases are TGTGCCAGCAGCGTGGGGGGATCGGGGTACGAGCAGTACTTC.

The V call is TRBV5-4, the J call TRBJ2-1, with TRBD2 identical over 9 bases. Germline trimming cut 7 bases from V and 8 bases from J; bases unmatched to any gene: 13. This CDR3 contains 15 residues. CDR1 SGHNT and CDR2 YYREEE come from the germline V gene (reference sequence). The CDR3 here is CASGVWAGGPDEQFF. The CDR3, as DNA: TGTGCCAGCGGGGTGTGGGCGGGAGGGCCGGATGAGCAGTTCTTC.